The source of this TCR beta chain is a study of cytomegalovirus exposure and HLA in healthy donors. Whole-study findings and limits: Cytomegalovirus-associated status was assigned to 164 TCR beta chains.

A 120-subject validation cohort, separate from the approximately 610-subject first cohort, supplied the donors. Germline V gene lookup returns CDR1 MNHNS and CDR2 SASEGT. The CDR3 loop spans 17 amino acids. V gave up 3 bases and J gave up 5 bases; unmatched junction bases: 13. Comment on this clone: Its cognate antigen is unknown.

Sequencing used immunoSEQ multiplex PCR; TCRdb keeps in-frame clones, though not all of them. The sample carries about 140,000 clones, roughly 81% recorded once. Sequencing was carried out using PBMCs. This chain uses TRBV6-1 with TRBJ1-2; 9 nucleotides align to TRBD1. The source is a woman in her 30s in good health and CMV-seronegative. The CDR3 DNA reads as TGTGCCAGCAGTGAGGACAGGGGAATGGGGTTTGGATATGGCTACACCTTC. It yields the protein CASSEDRGMGFGYGYTF.